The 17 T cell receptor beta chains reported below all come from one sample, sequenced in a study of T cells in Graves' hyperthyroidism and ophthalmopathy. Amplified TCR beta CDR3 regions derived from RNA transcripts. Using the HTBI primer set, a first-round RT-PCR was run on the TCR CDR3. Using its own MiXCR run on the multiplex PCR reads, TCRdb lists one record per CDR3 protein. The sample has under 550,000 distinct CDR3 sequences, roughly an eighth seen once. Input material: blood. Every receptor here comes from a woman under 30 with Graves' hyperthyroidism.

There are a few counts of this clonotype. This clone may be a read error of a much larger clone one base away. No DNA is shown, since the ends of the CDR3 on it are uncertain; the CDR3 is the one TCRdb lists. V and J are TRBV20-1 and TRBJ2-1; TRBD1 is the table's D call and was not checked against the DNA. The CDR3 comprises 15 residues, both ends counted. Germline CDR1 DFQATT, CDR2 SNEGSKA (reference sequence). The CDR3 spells CSARVGAGAYNEQSF.

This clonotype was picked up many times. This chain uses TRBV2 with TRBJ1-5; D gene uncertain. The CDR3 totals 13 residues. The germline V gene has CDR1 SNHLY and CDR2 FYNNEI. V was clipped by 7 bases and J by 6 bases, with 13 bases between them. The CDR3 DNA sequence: TGTGCCAGCATTCGGGGATGGGGTCAGCCCCAGCATTTT. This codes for CASIRGWGQPQHF.

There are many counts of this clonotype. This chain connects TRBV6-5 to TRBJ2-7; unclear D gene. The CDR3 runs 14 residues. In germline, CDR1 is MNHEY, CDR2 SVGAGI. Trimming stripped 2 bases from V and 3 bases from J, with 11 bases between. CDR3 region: CASSYGVGDYEQYF. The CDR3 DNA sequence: TGTGCCAGCAGTTACGGGGTCGGCGACTACGAGCAGTACTTC.

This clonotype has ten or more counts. The CDR3 sequence is CASLDYNEQYF. The CDR3, as DNA: TGTGCCAGCCTTGACTACAACGAGCAGTACTTC. The V gene is TRBV2, the J gene TRBJ2-7; the D gene is possibly TRBD2 (5 bases). Trimming removed 8 bases from V and 5 bases from J, with 10 bases in between. The CDR3 has 11 amino acids. Germline values: CDR1 SNHLY, CDR2 FYNNEI.

The CDR3, as DNA: TGCAGTGCTAGAGAGAGCGGCTACGAGCAGTACTTC. Protein product: CSARESGYEQYF. This chain joins TRBV20-1 and TRBJ2-7, with a tentative D call TRBD2 (5 bases). In germline, CDR1 is DFQATT, CDR2 SNEGSKA (reference sequence). The ends were cut back, 0 bases at V and 3 bases at J, with 6 bases in the middle. The CDR3 sequence is 12 residues long.

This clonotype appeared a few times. CDR3 in amino acids: CASSPLLGVAGNEQFF. In DNA, the CDR3 is TGTGCCAGCAGCCCCCTGCTAGGGGTAGCGGGGAATGAGCAGTTCTTC. J is TRBJ2-1 and V is TRBV14, with 8 bases fitting TRBD2. CDR3 length: 16 residues. V was pared by 4 bases and J by 7 bases, with 12 bases of the junction left unmatched. Germline values: CDR1 SGHDN, CDR2 FVKESK.

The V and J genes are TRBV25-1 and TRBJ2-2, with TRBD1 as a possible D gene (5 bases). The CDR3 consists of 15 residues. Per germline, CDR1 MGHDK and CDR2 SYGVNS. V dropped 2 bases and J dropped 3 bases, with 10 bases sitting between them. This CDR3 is CASSETGPDTGELFF. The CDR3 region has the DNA TGTGCCAGCAGTGAAACAGGCCCGGACACCGGGGAGCTGTTTTTT.

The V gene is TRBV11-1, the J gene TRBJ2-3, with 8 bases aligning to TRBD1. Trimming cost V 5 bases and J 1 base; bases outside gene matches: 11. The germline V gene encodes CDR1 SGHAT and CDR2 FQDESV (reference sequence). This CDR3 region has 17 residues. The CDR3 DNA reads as TGTGCCAGCAGCCCGAGCAGGGGGCGCGTTGGCACAGATACGCAGTATTTT. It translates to CASSPSRGRVGTDTQYF.

CDR3 coding DNA: TGTGCCAGCAGCTTGTACCCAGGGGCGGGTGGCTACACCTTC. Its translation is CASSLYPGAGGYTF. The rearrangement links TRBV5-4 to TRBJ1-2; a possible D gene is TRBD1 (6 bases). The length of the CDR3 is 14 residues. V lost 1 base and J lost 7, with 14 bases in between. Germline values: CDR1 SGHNT, CDR2 YYREEE (reference sequence).

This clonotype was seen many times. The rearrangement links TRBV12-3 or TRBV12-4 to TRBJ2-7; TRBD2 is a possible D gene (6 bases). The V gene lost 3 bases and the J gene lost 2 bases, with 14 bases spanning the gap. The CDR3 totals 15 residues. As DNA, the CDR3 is TGTGCCAGCAGTTTTTACCCTAGCGAGACCTACGAGCAGTACTTC. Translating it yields CASSFYPSETYEQYF.

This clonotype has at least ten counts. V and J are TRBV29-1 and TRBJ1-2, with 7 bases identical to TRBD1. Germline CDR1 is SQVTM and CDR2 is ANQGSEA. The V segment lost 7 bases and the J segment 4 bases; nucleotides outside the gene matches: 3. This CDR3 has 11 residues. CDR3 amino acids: CSAGTVYGYTF. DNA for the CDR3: TGCAGCGCGGGGACAGTCTATGGCTACACCTTC.

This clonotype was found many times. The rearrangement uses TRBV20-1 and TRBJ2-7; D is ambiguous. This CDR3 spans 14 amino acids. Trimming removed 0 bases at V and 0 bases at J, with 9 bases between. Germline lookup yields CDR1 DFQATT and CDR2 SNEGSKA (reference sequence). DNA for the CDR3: TGCAGTGCTAGAGATACTACAGTCTCCTACGAGCAGTACTTC. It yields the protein CSARDTTVSYEQYF.

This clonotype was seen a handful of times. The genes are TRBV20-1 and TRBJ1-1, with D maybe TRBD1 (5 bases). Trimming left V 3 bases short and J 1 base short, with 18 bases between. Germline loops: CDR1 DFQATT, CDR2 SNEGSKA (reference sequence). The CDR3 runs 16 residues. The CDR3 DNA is TGCAGTGCTAGGGACCCGATCAGGGACCAGAACACTGAAGCTTTCTTT. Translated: CSARDPIRDQNTEAFF.

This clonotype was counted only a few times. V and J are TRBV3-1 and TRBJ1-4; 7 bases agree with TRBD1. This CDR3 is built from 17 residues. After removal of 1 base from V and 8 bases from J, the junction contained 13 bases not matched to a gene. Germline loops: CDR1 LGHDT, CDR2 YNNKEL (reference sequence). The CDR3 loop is CASSQVGSGTVREKLFF. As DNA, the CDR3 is TGTGCCAGCAGCCAAGTGGGATCCGGGACAGTTAGGGAAAAACTGTTTTTT.

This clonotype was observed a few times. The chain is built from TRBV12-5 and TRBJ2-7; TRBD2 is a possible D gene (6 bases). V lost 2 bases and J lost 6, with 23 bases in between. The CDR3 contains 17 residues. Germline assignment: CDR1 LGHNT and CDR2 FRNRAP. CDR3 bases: TGTGCTAGTGGTTTGATCCGGGGGATGAGTTCCTTAGGCGAGCAGTACTTC. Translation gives CASGLIRGMSSLGEQYF.

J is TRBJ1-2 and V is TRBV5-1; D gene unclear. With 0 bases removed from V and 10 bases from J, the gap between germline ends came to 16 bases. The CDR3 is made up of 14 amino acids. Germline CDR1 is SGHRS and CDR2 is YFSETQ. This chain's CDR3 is CASSLGMSNRFYTF. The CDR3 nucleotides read TGCGCCAGCAGCTTGGGGATGTCGAATAGGTTCTACACCTTC.

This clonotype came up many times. For the CDR3, the DNA is TGTGCCAGCAGCTTATCGGGCAGGAGCTCTGGGGCCAACGTCCTGACTTTC. Protein: CASSLSGRSSGANVLTF. The chain uses TRBV7-3 and TRBJ2-6; D unclear. This CDR3 has 17 residues. The V end lost 2 bases, the J end lost 0 bases, and 11 bases lay between the germline ends. The germline V gene encodes CDR1 SGHTA and CDR2 FQGTGA.